The 18 T cell receptor beta chains reported below all come from one sample, sequenced in a study of T-cell memory formation after mild COVID-19. Each CDR3 protein gets one entry after TCRdb re-called the 5' RACE reads with MiXCR. This table holds hundreds of thousands of distinct CDR3 sequences, roughly 22% found once. The specimen was PBMCs or a T cell subset sorted from them (not recorded which). The origin of the receptors is an adult woman who had mild COVID-19 (a few samples of this study predate the infection). Cell type and time point are not known.

The chain couples TRBV5-1 to TRBJ2-1, with D possibly TRBD2 on 5 matching bases. Trimming stripped 3 bases from V and 0 bases from J, with 13 bases between. The CDR3 length is 16 residues. The germline V gene has CDR1 SGHRS and CDR2 YFSETQ. The CDR3 DNA follows: TGCGCCAGCAGCTCCGGGGTGAGGAGCTCCTACAATGAGCAGTTCTTC. This codes for CASSSGVRSSYNEQFF.

This clonotype was seen a handful of times. The CDR3 spells CASSSELAGELFF. For the CDR3, the DNA is TGTGCCAGCAGTTCCGAATTGGCCGGGGAGCTGTTTTTT. This chain links TRBV7-9 with TRBJ2-2, with D hard to call. Germline lookup yields CDR1 SEHNR and CDR2 FQNEAQ (reference sequence). CDR3 size: 13 residues. With 6 bases removed from V and 6 bases from J, the gap between germline ends came to 11 bases.

The chain uses TRBV7-2 and TRBJ1-1; D not resolved. In germline, CDR1 is SGHTA, CDR2 FQGNSA. This CDR3 comprises 14 residues. Deletions cut 3 bases from V and 4 bases from J, with 12 bases between. CDR3 coding DNA: TGTGCCAGCAGCTTCATGGGGAGCGCCACTGAAGCTTTCTTT. Translating gives CASSFMGSATEAFF.

This chain joins TRBV27 and TRBJ2-7; D is ambiguous. Germline V gives CDR1 MNHEY, CDR2 SMNVEV (reference sequence). The length of the CDR3 is 12 residues. The V end was cut by 7 bases, the J end by 7 bases, with 14 bases between. CDR3 in DNA: TGTGCCAGCACGGCTAGACTGGGTGAGCAGTACTTC. Its translation is CASTARLGEQYF.

This rearrangement joins TRBV7-6 to TRBJ2-7, with TRBD2 matching over 12 bases. The V and J ends lost 4 bases and 2 bases, in that order; junction bases with no gene match: 3. CDR1 and CDR2 from the germline V gene are SGHVS and FNYEAQ. The CDR3 is 15 residues long. The CDR3, as DNA: TGTGCCAGCAGCTCTAGCGGGAGGGAAACCTACGAGCAGTACTTC. The encoded protein is CASSSSGRETYEQYF.

This clonotype was found a few times. The junction does not match germline at one end; this may be a read error. The gene calls are TRBV7-7 and TRBJ2-5; 12 bases map to TRBD2. This CDR3 has 15 residues. From germline, CDR1 is SSHAT and CDR2 FNYEAQ (reference sequence). In nucleotides, the CDR3 is TGTGCTAGCAGCCAACCGGGACTAGCGGGAGAGACCCAGTACTTC. Protein: CASSQPGLAGETQYF.

Details on this clonotype: A much larger clone differs by one base, so this may be a read error. The rearrangement uses TRBV7-2 and TRBJ1-5; 11 nucleotides match TRBD1. The CDR3 consists of 15 residues. The V and J ends lost 1 base and 6 bases, in that order; junction bases with no gene match: 2. The germline CDR1 and CDR2 sequences are SGHTA and FQGNSA. The CDR3 loop is CASSLGTGGLQPQHF. In DNA form, the CDR3 reads TGTGCCAGCAGCTTAGGGACAGGGGGCCTTCAGCCCCAGCATTTT.

This clonotype was seen more than once but under ten times. The V call is TRBV7-9, the J call TRBJ1-1; 11 bases are shared with TRBD1. V was clipped by 5 bases and J by 7 bases; unmatched bases: 9. The CDR3 loop spans 15 amino acids. Germline lookup yields CDR1 SEHNR and CDR2 FQNEAQ (reference sequence). CDR3 residues: CASSTPGQGVNEAFF. The CDR3 coding sequence is TGTGCCAGCAGCACACCGGGACAGGGGGTGAATGAAGCTTTCTTT.

The V call is TRBV12-5, the J call TRBJ2-7, with a weak D call TRBD2 (5 bases). The ends were cut back, 0 bases at V and 3 bases at J, with 18 bases in the middle. CDR1 is LGHNT, CDR2 FRNRAP, per germline. CDR3 length: 17 amino acids. CDR3 protein: CASGLVVNGVPVYEQYF. CDR3 nucleotide sequence: TGTGCTAGTGGTTTGGTCGTAAACGGGGTCCCCGTCTACGAGCAGTACTTC.

This clonotype was seen a handful of times. Relative to the germline gene, one junction end is altered; a read error may explain this. The genes are TRBV29-1 and TRBJ2-7; D is undetermined. The CDR3 has 14 amino acids. In germline, CDR1 is SQVTM, CDR2 ANQGSEA. DNA of the CDR3: TGCAGCGTTGTGCTTGCCGTGGGATCCTCCGAGCAGTACTTC. Translating gives CSVVLAVGSSEQYF.

The chain combines TRBV4-1 with TRBJ2-2, with unresolved D. The CDR3 contains 17 residues. Trimming pared 1 base from V and 4 bases from J, leaving 16 bases between. The germline V gene has CDR1 MGHRA and CDR2 YSYEKL. This chain's CDR3 is CASSQVVEVSSTGELFF. CDR3 bases: TGCGCCAGCAGCCAAGTTGTGGAAGTTAGTAGCACCGGGGAGCTGTTTTTT.

This clonotype was counted only a few times. The chain uses TRBV7-6 and TRBJ2-7, with D perhaps assigned TRBD1 or TRBD2 (7 bases each). V lost 5 bases and J 5 bases, leaving 16 bases between the germline ends. Germline V CDR1 and CDR2: SGHVS, FNYEAQ. The CDR3 is 14 amino acids. The CDR3 DNA follows: TGTGCCAGCAGCCCCAGCCCAGGGGGGGACGAGCAGTACTTC. Its translation: CASSPSPGGDEQYF. The variable domain in full, with the rest retrieved from reference TRBV7-6 and TRBJ2-7, is GAGVSQSPRYKVTKRGQDVALRCDPISGHVSLYWYRQALGQGPEFLTYFNYEAQQDKSGLPNDRFSAERPEGSISTLTIQRTEQRDSAMYRCASSPSPGGDEQYFGPGTRLTVT.

The gene calls are TRBV7-9 and TRBJ2-5; possible D gene TRBD2, 6 bases. The CDR3 runs 16 residues. The V end was cut by 1 base, the J end by 1 base, with 13 bases between. Germline CDR1 reads SEHNR; CDR2 reads FQNEAQ (reference sequence). The DNA of the CDR3 is TGTGCCAGCAGCTTAGGGTTTCAAGCGGGCCAAGAGACCCAGTACTTC. Its protein product is CASSLGFQAGQETQYF.

This clonotype was detected only once. V usage is TRBV2 and J usage is TRBJ2-6; D is unresolved. The V gene's germline CDR1 is SNHLY and CDR2 FYNNEI. Trimming shortened V by 6 bases and J by 2 bases, and 5 bases separated the two germline ends. The CDR3 totals 13 residues. CDR3 residues: CASSGTGANVLTF. In DNA, the CDR3 is TGTGCCAGCAGCGGAACTGGGGCCAACGTCCTGACTTTC.

The V and J genes are TRBV5-1 and TRBJ1-1, with D possibly TRBD1 on 5 matching bases. Germline values: CDR1 SGHRS, CDR2 YFSETQ. There are 15 residues in the CDR3. V was clipped by 0 bases and J by 4 bases, with 13 bases between them. The CDR3 sequence: CASSLETGGVTEAFF. CDR3 nucleotides: TGCGCCAGCAGCTTGGAGACTGGGGGGGTCACTGAAGCTTTCTTT.

The V call is TRBV7-2, the J call TRBJ2-3; 9 bases agree with TRBD2. The germline V gene has CDR1 SGHTA and CDR2 FQGNSA. This CDR3 region has 15 residues. The V segment lost 5 bases and the J segment 3 bases; nucleotides outside the gene matches: 6. The CDR3: CASSPLRGGTDTQYF. For the CDR3, the DNA is TGTGCCAGCAGCCCCCTGCGGGGGGGTACAGATACGCAGTATTTT.

This rearrangement joins TRBV2 to TRBJ2-1; 9 nucleotides line up with TRBD1. The J segment lost 8 bases and the V segment lost 2 bases, leaving 1 base of the junction unmatched. The CDR3 is 13 amino acids. Germline values: CDR1 SNHLY, CDR2 FYNNEI. The CDR3 coding sequence is TGTGCCAGCAGTGAACGACAGGGGGATGAGCAGTTCTTC. This gives the protein CASSERQGDEQFF.

V and J are TRBV7-9 and TRBJ2-1, with 8 bases fitting TRBD2. With 5 bases clipped from V and 8 bases from J, the junction kept 14 bases outside the gene matches. The germline gives CDR1 SEHNR, CDR2 FQNEAQ (reference sequence). The CDR3 runs 16 residues. Written as DNA, the CDR3 is TGTGCCAGCAGCCCCCTAGCGGGCGGGTCTTGGGATGAGCAGTTCTTC. Translating it yields CASSPLAGGSWDEQFF.